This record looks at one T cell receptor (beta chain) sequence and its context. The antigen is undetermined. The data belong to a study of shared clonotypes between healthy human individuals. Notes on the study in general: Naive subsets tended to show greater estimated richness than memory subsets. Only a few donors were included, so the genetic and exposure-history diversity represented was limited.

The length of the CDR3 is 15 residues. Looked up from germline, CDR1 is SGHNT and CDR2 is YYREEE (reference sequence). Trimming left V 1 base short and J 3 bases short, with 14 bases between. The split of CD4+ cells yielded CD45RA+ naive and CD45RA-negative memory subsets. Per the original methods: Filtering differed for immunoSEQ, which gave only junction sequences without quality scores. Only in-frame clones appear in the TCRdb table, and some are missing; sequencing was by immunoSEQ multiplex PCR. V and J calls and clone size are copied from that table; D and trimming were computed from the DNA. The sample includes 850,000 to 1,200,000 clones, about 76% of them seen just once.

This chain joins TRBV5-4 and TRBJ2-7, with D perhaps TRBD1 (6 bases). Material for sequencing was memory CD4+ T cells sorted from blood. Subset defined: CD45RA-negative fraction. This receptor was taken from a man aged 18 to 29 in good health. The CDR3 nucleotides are TGTGCCAGCAGCTTGACGTCAGGACAGATCTACGAGCAGTACTTC. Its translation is CASSLTSGQIYEQYF.